This T cell receptor beta chain was sequenced in a study of regulatory T cells in long-lasting Graves disease. As for time point: newly diagnosed GD, antithyroid drugs for less than 3 months. PBMCs were the source of the RNA used for TCR sequencing. To make TCR beta libraries, researchers used iRepertoire HTBI primers and Arm-PCR of CDR3 regions. TCRdb processed the multiplex PCR reads anew with MiXCR; each CDR3 protein has one entry. The sample consists of some 250,000 distinct CDR3 sequences, approximately 18% of them appearing once. Losses at the gene ends were 4 bases for V and 6 bases for J; bases not matched to a gene: 14. This CDR3 region has 16 residues. Germline V gene sequence: CDR1 MGHDK, CDR2 SYGVNS. These data also formed part of another study, on T cells in Graves' hyperthyroidism and ophthalmopathy. That paper notes: Exclusions: uncontrolled infection, other autoimmune disease, pregnancy, lactation. Orbital computed tomography, thyroid ultrasound, serum thyroxine and TRAb, and clinical symptoms together informed the diagnoses.

The sequencing here drew on peripheral blood mononuclear cells (PBMCs), taken at new diagnosis, from a patient treated with antithyroid drugs. The receptor comes from a woman aged 25 to 39 with Graves disease. J is TRBJ2-7 and V is TRBV25-1; TRBD2 agrees at 8 bases. The CDR3 DNA is TGTGCCAGCAGTGCTGTGGGACTAGTCTCGAGCGTCGAGCAGTACTTC. It translates to CASSAVGLVSSVEQYF.